These T cell receptor beta chains were read from a single sample in a study of blood T cell repertoires in COVID-19. Libraries were prepared by immunoSEQ multiplex PCR; TCRdb keeps only in-frame clonotypes and omits some of them. The profile shows a few hundred thousand clones, about 90% of them singletons. Sequencing was carried out using peripheral blood. The receptor source for this set is a man aged 18 to 29 with COVID-19, enrolled during active disease. The CDR3 runs from the conserved cysteine through the conserved F or W. The D gene is left open where the match is weak. Only some rows state a clone size, as once, few, many or a class for expanded clones.

V	D	J	size	DNA	CDR3
TRBV6-2/TRBV6-3	TRBD1	TRBJ2-1	NA	TGTGCCAGCAGTTTACTCAGACAGGGGGCCTACAATGAGCAGTTCTTC	CASSLLRQGAYNEQFF
TRBV10-1	TRBD1	TRBJ2-1	NA	TGCGCCAGCAGTGAGGTCATTACGGGACAGCTTAACAATGAGCAGTTCTTC	CASSEVITGQLNNEQFF
TRBV24-1	TRBD2	TRBJ2-3	NA	TGTGCCACTACCGGGACTAGCGGCACAGATACGCAGTATTTT	CATTGTSGTDTQYF
TRBV7-7	TRBD2	TRBJ2-1	NA	TGTGCCAGCAGCTTCAGTAGCGGGGGGCACAATGAGCAGTTCTTC	CASSFSSGGHNEQFF
TRBV6-5	TRBD1	TRBJ1-2	NA	TGTGCCAGCATTCTGACAGGGAACTATGGCTACACCTTC	CASILTGNYGYTF
TRBV6-5	NA	TRBJ2-1	NA	TGTGCCAGCAGTTACGACGGGGTGAATGAGCAGTTCTTC	CASSYDGVNEQFF
TRBV5-1	TRBD1	TRBJ2-7	NA	TGCGCCAGCAGCTTGGTGGGACAGCCCTACGAGCAGTACTTC	CASSLVGQPYEQYF
TRBV6-5	TRBD1	TRBJ2-7	once	TGTGCCAGCAGGCCGGGACAGGGATTCTCCTACGAGCAGTACTTC	CASRPGQGFSYEQYF
TRBV6-5	NA	TRBJ2-1	NA	TGTGCCAGTTACGACTTGTACAATGAGCAGTTCTTC	CASYDLYNEQFF
TRBV7-9	TRBD2	TRBJ2-7	NA	TGTGCCAGCAGCTTAGTAATCGGGGGGAACGTCGAAGAGCAGTACTTC	CASSLVIGGNVEEQYF
TRBV5-6	NA	TRBJ2-7	NA	TGTGCCAGCAGCGGGACTGGCCCTTGGGAGCAGTACTTC	CASSGTGPWEQYF
TRBV12-3/TRBV12-4	NA	TRBJ2-1	NA	TGTGCCAGCAGTTCTCGGGAATCAGAGCAGTTCTTC	CASSSRESEQFF
TRBV30	NA	TRBJ1-1	NA	TGTGCCTGGAGTGTACATATCACTGAAGCTTTCTTT	CAWSVHITEAFF
TRBV5-5	NA	TRBJ2-7	NA	TGTGCCAGCAGCTTGGGACAGGACCACTACGAGCAGTACTTC	CASSLGQDHYEQYF
TRBV14	NA	TRBJ2-1	NA	TGTGCCAGCAGCCAAGGACTACAGGGTGAGCAGTTCTTC	CASSQGLQGEQFF
TRBV6-4	NA	TRBJ1-6	NA	TGTGCCAGCAGAACACAGAGCTCCTATAATTCACCCCTCCACTTT	CASRTQSSYNSPLHF
TRBV6-5	NA	TRBJ2-1	NA	TGTGCCAGCAGCCATCACCGACAGGATCCCCAATTCTTC	CASSHHRQDPQFF